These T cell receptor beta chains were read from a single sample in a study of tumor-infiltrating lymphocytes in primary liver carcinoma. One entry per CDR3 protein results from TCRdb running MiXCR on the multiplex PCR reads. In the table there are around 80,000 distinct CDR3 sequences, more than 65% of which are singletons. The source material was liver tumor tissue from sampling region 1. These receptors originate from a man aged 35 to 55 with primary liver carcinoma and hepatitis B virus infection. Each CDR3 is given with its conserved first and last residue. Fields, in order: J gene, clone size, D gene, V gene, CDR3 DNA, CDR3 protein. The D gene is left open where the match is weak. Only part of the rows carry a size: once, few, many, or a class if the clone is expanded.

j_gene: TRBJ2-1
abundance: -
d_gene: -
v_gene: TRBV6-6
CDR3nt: TGTGCCAGCAGTTACATGAATAGCATTGATAGTGAGCAGTTCTTC
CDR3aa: CASSYMNSIDSEQFF

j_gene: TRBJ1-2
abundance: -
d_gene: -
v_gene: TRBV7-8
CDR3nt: TGTGCAAGCAGCTCATCAACGCTCCGGAACAGCTATGGCTACACCTTC
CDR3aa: CASSSSTLRNSYGYTF

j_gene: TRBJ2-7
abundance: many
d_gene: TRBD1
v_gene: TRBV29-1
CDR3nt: TGCAGCGCAGCCTACAGGGGGCAAGGCTACGAGCAGTACTTC
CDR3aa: CSAAYRGQGYEQYF

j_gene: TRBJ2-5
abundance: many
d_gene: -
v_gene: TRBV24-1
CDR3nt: TGTGCCACCTCCCCCCGAACAAAGGGAGAGACCCAGTACTTC
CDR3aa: CATSPRTKGETQYF

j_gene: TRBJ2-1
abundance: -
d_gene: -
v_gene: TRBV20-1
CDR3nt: TGCAGTGCAGGCGGAGCGGCCCACAATGAGCAGTTCTTC
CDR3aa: CSAGGAAHNEQFF

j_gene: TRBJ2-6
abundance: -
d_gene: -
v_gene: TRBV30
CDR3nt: TGTGCCTGGAGGGACTCTGGGGCCAACGTCCAGACTTTC
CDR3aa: CAWRDSGANVQTF

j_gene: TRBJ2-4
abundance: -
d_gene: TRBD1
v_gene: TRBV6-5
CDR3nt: TGTGCCAACAGTTCTCCAGGACAGGGGATGAACATTCAGTACTTC
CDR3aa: CANSSPGQGMNIQYF

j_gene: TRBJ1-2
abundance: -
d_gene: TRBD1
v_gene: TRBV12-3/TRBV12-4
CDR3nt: TGTGCTAGCAATTACCGGGACAGACCTAACTATGGCTACACCTTC
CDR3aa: CASNYRDRPNYGYTF

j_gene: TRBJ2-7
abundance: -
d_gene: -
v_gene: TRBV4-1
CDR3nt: TGCGCCAGCAGCCCCAGCTCTTTGATCCCCTACGAGCAGTACTTC
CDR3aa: CASSPSSLIPYEQYF

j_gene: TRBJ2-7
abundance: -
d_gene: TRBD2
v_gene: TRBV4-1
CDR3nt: TGCGCCAGCAGCCAAGATCCACTAGCGGAAGATCAGTGCTTC
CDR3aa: CASSQDPLAEDQCF

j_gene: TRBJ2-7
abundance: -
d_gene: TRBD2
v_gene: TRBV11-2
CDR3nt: TGTGCCAGCAGCCCCCCTGCGGGAGGAGGGAAGCAGTACTTC
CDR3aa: CASSPPAGGGKQYF

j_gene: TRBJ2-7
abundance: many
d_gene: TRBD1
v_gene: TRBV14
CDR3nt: TGTGCCAGCAGCCAAGAGGGGACAGTCGGCTTC
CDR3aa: CASSQEGTVGF

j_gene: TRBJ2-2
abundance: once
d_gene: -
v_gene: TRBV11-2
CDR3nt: TGTGCCAGCCTCCCACCGGGAATGTACACCAGGGAGCTCTTTTTT
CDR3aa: CASLPPGMYTRELFF

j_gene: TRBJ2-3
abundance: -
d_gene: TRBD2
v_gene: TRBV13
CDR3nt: TGTGCCTGCAGCTTCTCCCGGACTAGCGGGAGGGAAGTGGCAGATATGCAGTATTTT
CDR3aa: CACSFSRTSGREVADMQYF

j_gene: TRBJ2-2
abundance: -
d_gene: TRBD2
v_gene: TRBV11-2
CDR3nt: TGTGCCAGCAGCTTAGTGGCGCTAGCGGGAGCCGGGGGGCTGCTTTTT
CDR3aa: CASSLVALAGAGGLLF

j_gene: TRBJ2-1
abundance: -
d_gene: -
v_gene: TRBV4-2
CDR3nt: TGTGTCAGCAGCCAAGGACTGGAATTGTTGGGCAATGAACAGTTCTTC
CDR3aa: CVSSQGLELLGNEQFF

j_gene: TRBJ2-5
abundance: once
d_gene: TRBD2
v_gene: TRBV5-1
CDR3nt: TGCGCCAGCGGCTTGGGAGATAGCGGGCTACAAGAGACCCAGCACTTC
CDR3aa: CASGLGDSGLQETQHF

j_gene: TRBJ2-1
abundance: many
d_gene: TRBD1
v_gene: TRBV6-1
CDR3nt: TGTGCCAGCCAAACCGGGACAGGGACCTACAATGAGCAGTTCTTC
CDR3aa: CASQTGTGTYNEQFF

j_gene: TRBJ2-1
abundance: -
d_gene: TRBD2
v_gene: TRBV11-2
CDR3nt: TGTGCCAGCAGCCCGGGAGGGCCCTACATTGAGCAATTCTTC
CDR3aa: CASSPGGPYIEQFF

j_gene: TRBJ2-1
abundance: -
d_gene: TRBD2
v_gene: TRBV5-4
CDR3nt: TGTGCCAATAGTGATCGACTAGCGGGGTACAATGAGCAGTTCTTC
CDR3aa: CANSDRLAGYNEQFF

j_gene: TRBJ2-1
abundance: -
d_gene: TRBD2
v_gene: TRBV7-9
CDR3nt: TGTGCCAGCAGCTTACCTTCGGGACTAGCGGGAACGAACCACGAGCAGTTCTTC
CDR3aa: CASSLPSGLAGTNHEQFF

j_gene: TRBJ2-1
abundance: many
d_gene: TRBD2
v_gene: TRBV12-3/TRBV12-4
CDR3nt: TGTGCCAGCACCACGGACTGGGGGGGTCTGACTGGGGAAGAGCAGTTCTTC
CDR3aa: CASTTDWGGLTGEEQFF

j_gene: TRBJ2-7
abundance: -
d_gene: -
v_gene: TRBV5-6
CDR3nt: TGTGCCAGCTGCTCGGACATTGATTACGAGCAGTACTTC
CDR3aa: CASCSDIDYEQYF

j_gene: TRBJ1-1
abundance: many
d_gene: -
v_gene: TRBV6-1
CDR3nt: TGTGCCAGCAGTGAAGCGCTGGGGCGGGGGCCTGTTGAAGCTTTCTTT
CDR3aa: CASSEALGRGPVEAFF

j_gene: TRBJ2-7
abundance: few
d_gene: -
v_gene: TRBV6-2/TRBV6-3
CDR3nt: TGTGTCAGCAGCCCTAGAGGGGAGCAATACTTC
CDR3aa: CVSSPRGEQYF

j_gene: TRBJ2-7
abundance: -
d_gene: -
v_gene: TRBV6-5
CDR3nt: TGTGCCAGTAGTTACTCGCGAGAGCACTACTTC
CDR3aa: CASSYSREHYF

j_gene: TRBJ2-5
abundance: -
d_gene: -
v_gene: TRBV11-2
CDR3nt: TGTGCCAGTAGCTTAGCAGGGTGGGGAGAGACCCAGTACTTC
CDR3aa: CASSLAGWGETQYF

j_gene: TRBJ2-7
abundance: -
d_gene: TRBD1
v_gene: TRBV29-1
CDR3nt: TGCAGCGCCGGGACAGGGGCGGATTACGAGAAGTACTTC
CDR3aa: CSAGTGADYEKYF

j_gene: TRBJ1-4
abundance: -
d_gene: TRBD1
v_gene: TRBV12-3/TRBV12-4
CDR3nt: TGTGCCAGCAGGCGGGGACAGGCTGATGAAAAACTGCTTTTT
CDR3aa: CASRRGQADEKLLF

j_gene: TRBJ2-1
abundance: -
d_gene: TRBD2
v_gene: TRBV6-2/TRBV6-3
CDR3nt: TGTGCCAGTAGTTACTGGGGGAGGGACTCATACAATGAGCAGTTCTTC
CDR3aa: CASSYWGRDSYNEQFF

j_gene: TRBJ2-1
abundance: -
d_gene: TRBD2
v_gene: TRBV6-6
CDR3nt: TGTGCCAGTAGTTACTCCGCTATAGCGGGAAGGTCCTACAATGAGCAGTTCTTC
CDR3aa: CASSYSAIAGRSYNEQFF

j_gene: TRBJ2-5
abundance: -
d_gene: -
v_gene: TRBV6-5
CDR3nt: TGTGCCAGCAGTTACTCACACAGCTGGAGTGGCCAAGAGACCCACTACTTC
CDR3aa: CASSYSHSWSGQETHYF

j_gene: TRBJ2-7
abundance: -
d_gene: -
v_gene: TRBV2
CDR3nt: TGTGCCTGCAGTGACGACAGCTACGAGCAGTACTTC
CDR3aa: CACSDDSYEQYF

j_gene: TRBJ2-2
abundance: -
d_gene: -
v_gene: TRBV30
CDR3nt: TGTGCCTGTGCTGGACAAACCCTCATCGGGGGGCTGTTTTTT
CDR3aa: CACAGQTLIGGLFF

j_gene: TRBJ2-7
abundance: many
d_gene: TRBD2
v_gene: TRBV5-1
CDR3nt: TGCGCCAGCAGCTTGACTAGCGAACTCTACGAGCAGTACTTC
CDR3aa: CASSLTSELYEQYF

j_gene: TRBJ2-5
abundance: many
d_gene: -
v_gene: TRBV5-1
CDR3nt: TGCGCCAGCAGCCCGGGAGAGGCTAGAGAGACCCAGTACTTC
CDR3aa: CASSPGEARETQYF

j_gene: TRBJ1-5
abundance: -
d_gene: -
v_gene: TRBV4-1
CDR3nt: TGCGCCAGCAGCCAAGGGACCGCCAATCGGCCCCACCATTTT
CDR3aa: CASSQGTANRPHHF

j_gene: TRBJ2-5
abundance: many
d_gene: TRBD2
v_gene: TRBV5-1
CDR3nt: TGCGCCAGCGGTGGGGATGGCCGGGAGGTTGAGACCCAGTACTTC
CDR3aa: CASGGDGREVETQYF

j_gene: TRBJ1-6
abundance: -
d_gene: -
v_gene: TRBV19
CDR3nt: TGTGCCAGTAGTAGGGACGAGGCGCTCTATAATTCACACCTCCACTTT
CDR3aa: CASSRDEALYNSHLHF

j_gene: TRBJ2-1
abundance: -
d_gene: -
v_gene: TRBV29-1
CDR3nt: TGCAGCGGGAGGGCAAGGTACAATGAGCAGTTCTTC
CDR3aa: CSGRARYNEQFF

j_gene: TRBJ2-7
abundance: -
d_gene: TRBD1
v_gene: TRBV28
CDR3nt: TGTGCCAGCAGTTTGGGTCCAGGGACAGGGCTAGGGGCCTGCGAGCAGTGCTTC
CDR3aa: CASSLGPGTGLGACEQCF

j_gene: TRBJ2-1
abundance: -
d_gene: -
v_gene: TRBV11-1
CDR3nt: TGTGCCAGCAGCTTAAAACCTCTCCTTTACATTGAGCAGTTCTTC
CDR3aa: CASSLKPLLYIEQFF

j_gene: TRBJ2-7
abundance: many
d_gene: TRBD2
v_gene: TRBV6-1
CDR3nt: TGTGCCAGCAGCGAGCGACTAGCGGGAGCCTACGAGCAGTACTTC
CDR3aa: CASSERLAGAYEQYF

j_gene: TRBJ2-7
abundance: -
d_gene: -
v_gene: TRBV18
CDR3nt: TGTGCCAACTCACCACCAGGGGGGACTCGGTACGAGCAGTACTTC
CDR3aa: CANSPPGGTRYEQYF

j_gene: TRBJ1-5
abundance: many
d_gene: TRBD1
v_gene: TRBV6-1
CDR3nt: TGTGCCAGCAGAGCAGGACAGGGGAATCAGCCCCAGCATTTT
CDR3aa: CASRAGQGNQPQHF

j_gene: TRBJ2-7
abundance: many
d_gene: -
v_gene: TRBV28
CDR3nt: TGTGCCAGCAGTTCCCAGGGAATCGAGCAGTACTTC
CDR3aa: CASSSQGIEQYF

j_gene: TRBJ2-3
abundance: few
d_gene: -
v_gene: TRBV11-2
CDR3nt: TGTGCCAGCAGCTTAGAACAGAAGTGGACAGATACGCAGTATTTT
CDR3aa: CASSLEQKWTDTQYF

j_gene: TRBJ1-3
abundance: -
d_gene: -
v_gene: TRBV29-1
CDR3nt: TGCAACGTTGAACCTTGGGGGAGTGGAAGCACCATATATTTT
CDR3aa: CNVEPWGSGSTIYF

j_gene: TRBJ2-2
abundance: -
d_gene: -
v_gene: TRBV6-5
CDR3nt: TGTGCCAGCAGTTCCTTGCGGGCCAACACCGGGAAGCTGTGTTTT
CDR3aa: CASSSLRANTGKLCF

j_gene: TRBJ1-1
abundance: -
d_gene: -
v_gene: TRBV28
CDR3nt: TGTGCCAGCAGTTCCCCTCCCGTTCAGGGGCAGGTAGCTTTCTTT
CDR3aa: CASSSPPVQGQVAFF

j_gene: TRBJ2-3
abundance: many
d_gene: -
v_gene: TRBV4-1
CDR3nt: TGCGCCAGCAGCCAAGTGGGAACAGTCACAGATACGCAGTATTTT
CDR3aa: CASSQVGTVTDTQYF

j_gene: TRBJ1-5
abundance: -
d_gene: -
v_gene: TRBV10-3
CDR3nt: TGTGCCATCAGTGTGGACGGATATCAACCCCAGCATTTT
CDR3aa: CAISVDGYQPQHF

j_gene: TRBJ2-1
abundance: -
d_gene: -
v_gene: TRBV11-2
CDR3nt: TGTGCCAACAGCTTGGATATTGGACTAACCATGGGTGAGCAGTTCTTC
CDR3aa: CANSLDIGLTMGEQFF

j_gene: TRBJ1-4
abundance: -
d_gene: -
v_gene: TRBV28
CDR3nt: TGTGTCAGCCTCGACCGGGCCTCAACCGGGAAACTGCTTTTT
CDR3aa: CVSLDRASTGKLLF

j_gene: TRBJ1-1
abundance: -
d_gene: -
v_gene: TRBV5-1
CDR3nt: TGCGCCAGCAGCTTCTATGGCAGATATGGGGCTGAAGCTTTCTTC
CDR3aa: CASSFYGRYGAEAFF

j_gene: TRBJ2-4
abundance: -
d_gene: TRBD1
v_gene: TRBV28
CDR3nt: TGTGCCAGCAGTTGGGGACAGAGCGTGATAGCCAACAACATTCAGTACTTC
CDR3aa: CASSWGQSVIANNIQYF

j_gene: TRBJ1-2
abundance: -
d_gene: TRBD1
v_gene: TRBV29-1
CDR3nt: TGCAGCGCCGGGGACAGGGGAGAACTGGACTATGGCAACACCTTC
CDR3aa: CSAGDRGELDYGNTF